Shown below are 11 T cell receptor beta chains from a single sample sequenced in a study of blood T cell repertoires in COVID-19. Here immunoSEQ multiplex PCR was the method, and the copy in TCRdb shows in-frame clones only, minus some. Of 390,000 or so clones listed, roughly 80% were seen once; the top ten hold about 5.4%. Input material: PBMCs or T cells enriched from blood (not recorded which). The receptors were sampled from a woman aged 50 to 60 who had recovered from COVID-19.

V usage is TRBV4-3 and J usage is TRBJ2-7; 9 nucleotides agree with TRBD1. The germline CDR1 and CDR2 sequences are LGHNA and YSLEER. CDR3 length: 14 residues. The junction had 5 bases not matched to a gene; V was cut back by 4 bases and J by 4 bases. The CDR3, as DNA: TGCGCCAGCAGCCCCGGGACAGGGCTTTACGAGCAGTACTTC. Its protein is CASSPGTGLYEQYF.

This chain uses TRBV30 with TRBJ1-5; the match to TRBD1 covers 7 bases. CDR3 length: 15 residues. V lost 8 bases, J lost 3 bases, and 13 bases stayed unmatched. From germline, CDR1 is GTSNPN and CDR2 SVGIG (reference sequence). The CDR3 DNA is TGTGCCGGGATGGTTGGGACAGCTCTCAATCAGCCCCAGCATTTT. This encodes CAGMVGTALNQPQHF.

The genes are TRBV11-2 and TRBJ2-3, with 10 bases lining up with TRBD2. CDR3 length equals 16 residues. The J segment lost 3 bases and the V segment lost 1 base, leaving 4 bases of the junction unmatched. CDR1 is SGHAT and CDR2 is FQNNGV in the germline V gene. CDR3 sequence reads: CASSLGSGGRTDTQYF. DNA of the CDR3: TGTGCCAGCAGCTTAGGTAGCGGGGGGCGTACAGATACGCAGTATTTT.

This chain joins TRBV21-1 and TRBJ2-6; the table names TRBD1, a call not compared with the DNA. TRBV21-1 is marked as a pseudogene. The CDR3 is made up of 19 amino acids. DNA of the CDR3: TGTGCCATCCTACAGGGGACGCTCCCCGGCCTCTCTGGGGCCAACGTCCTGACTTTC. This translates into CAILQGTLPGLSGANVLTF.

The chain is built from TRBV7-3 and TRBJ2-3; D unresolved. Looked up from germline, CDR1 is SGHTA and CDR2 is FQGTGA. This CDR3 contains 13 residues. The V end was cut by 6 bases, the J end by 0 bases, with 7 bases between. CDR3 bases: TGTGCCAGCAGATTATCTAGCACAGATACGCAGTATTTT. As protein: CASRLSSTDTQYF.

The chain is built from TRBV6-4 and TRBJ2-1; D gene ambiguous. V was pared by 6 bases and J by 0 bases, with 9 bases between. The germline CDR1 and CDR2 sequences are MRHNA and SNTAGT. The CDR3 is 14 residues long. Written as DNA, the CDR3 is TGTGCCAGCAGGGTATATAGCTCCTACAATGAGCAGTTCTTC. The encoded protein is CASRVYSSYNEQFF.

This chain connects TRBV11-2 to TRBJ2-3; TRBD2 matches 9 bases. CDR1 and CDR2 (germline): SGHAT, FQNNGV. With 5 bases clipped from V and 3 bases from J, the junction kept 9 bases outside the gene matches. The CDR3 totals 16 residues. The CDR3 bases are TGTGCCAGCAGCCGGCGGGGGGGCGCACGAACAGATACGCAGTATTTT. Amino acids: CASSRRGGARTDTQYF.

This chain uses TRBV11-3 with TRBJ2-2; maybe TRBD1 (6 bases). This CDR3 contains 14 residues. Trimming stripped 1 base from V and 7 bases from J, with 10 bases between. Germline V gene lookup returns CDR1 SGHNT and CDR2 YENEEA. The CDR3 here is CASSLAGADGELFF. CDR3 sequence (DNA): TGTGCCAGCAGCTTAGCAGGGGCGGACGGGGAGCTGTTTTTT.

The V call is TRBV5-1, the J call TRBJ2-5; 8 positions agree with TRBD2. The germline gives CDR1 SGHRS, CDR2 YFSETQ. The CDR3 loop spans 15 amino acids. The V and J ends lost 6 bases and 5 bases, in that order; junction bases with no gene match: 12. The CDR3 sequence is CASNPGGALKETQYF. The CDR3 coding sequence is TGCGCCAGCAACCCCGGGGGGGCGTTGAAGGAGACCCAGTACTTC.

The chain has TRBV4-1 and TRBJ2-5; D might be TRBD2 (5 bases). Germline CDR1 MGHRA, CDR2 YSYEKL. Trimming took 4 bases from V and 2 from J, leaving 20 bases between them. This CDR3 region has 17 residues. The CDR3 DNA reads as TGCGCCAGCAGCCGCTTGATCCAGCGGAACCTACAAGAGACCCAGTACTTC. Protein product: CASSRLIQRNLQETQYF.

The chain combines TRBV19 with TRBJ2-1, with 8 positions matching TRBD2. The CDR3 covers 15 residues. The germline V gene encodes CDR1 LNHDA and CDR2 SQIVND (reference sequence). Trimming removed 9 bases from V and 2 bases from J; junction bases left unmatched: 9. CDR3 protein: CASTSLSGAYNEQFF. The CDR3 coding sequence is TGTGCCAGCACCTCTCTTAGCGGGGCCTACAATGAGCAGTTCTTC.